This TCR beta chain is from a study of regulatory T cells in long-lasting Graves disease. Study-level points and caveats: When disease was persistent, TRBV28, TRBJ1-2 and TRBJ2-5 were the favored segments.

The CDR3 totals 13 residues. From germline, CDR1 is MNHEY and CDR2 SVGAGI. Trimming took off 3 bases at V and 3 bases at J, with 8 bases between the two ends. Relying on iRepertoire HTBI primers and Arm-PCR of CDR3 regions, the team built TCR beta libraries. MiXCR, run by TCRdb on the multiplex PCR reads, gives a single entry per CDR3 protein. Here the sample spans 400,000 to 600,000 distinct CDR3 sequences, roughly 21% being singletons. This clonotype was counted only a few times. No antigen is known for it. Sample time point: persistent/refractory GD, antithyroid drugs over 5 years with positive TRAb. PBMC RNA was the source of the TCR library.

Here the sequenced sample was peripheral blood mononuclear cells (PBMCs), taken when the disease was refractory, from a patient treated with antithyroid drugs. The sequence was collected from a female donor with Graves disease. J is TRBJ1-1 and V is TRBV6-5; D unclear. Here the CDR3 reads CASSYTPDTEAFF. Here the CDR3 DNA reads TGTGCCAGCAGTTATACACCCGACACTGAAGCTTTCTTT.